The clone carrying this T cell receptor (beta chain) has a single count. What it binds is not known. A single base separates this from a much larger clone, so it may be a read error. Diagnosis relied on clinical symptoms, serum thyroxine and TRAb, thyroid ultrasound and orbital computed tomography. From RNA transcripts, TCR beta CDR3 regions were amplified. With the HTBI primer set, the TCR CDR3 went through a first round of RT-PCR. TCRdb reprocessed the multiplex PCR reads via MiXCR and lists one record per CDR3 protein. The repertoire holds approximately 640,000 distinct CDR3 sequences, with 45% as singletons. V lost 1 base, J lost 2 bases, and 10 bases lay in between. The CDR3 is 14 residues long. Per germline, CDR1 SGHRS and CDR2 YFSETQ. These data come from a study of T cells in Graves' hyperthyroidism and ophthalmopathy. Study results and limitations: The blood repertoire included most of the expanded thyroid clonotypes above 0.001. Model output signaled ophthalmopathy a median approximately 6.2 months ahead of onset. A model of 13 V-J pairs discriminated ophthalmopathy from stable hyperthyroidism.

This chain links TRBV5-1 with TRBJ2-7; D is ambiguous. Sequencing was carried out using peripheral blood or thyroid tissue (not recorded which). This TCR derives from an adult man with Graves' disease, either hyperthyroidism or ophthalmopathy (not recorded which). The CDR3 spells CASSLIPRTYEQYF. The CDR3 region has the DNA TGCGCCAGCAGCTTGATTCCCAGAACCTACGAGCAGTACTTC.